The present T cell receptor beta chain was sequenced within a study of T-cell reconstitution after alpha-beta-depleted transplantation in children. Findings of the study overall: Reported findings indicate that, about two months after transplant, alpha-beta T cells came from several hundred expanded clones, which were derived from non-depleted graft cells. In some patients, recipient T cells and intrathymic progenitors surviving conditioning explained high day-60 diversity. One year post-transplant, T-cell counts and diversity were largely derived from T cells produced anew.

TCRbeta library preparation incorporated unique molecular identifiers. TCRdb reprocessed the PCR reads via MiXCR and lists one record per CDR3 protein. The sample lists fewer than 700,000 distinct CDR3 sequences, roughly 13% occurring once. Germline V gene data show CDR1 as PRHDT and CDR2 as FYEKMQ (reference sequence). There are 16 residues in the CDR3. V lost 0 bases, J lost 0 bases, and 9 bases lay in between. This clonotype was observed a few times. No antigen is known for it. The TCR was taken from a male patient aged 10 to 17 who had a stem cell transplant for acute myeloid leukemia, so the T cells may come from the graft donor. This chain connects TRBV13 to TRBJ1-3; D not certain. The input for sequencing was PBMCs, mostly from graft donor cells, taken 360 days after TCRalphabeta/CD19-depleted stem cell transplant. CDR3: CASSLGAGSSGNTIYF. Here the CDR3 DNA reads TGTGCCAGCAGCTTAGGGGCGGGGAGCTCTGGAAACACCATATATTTT.